The next 5 T cell receptor beta chains were all read from a single sample in a study of cytomegalovirus exposure and HLA in healthy donors. PCR was performed using 60 Vbeta and 13 Jbeta primers. Clones were read by immunoSEQ multiplex PCR, and TCRdb kept only the in-frame ones, dropping some. The table has 150,000 to 200,000 clones, 60% to 80% seen once. Sequencing input: PBMCs. The source of these receptors is a man aged 45-65 years in good health and CMV-seropositive.

This chain uses TRBV4-2 with TRBJ2-1; TRBD2 aligns across 11 bases. The germline V gene encodes CDR1 LGHNA and CDR2 YNFKEQ. The V segment lost 7 bases and the J segment 0 bases; nucleotides outside the gene matches: 5. This CDR3 contains 16 residues. CDR3 DNA: TGTGCCAGCACGACTAGCGGGGTGAGCTCCTACAATGAGCAGTTCTTC. This sequence encodes CASTTSGVSSYNEQFF.

This rearrangement joins TRBV15 to TRBJ1-6; maybe TRBD1 (6 bases). The length of the CDR3 is 14 residues. Germline V lookup: CDR1 LNHNV, CDR2 YYDKDF (reference sequence). V was pared by 4 bases and J by 6 bases, with 10 bases between. The chain's CDR3 is CATSKGQPNSPLHF. The CDR3 DNA follows: TGTGCCACCAGCAAAGGACAGCCTAATTCACCCCTCCACTTT.

The V call is TRBV11-2, the J call TRBJ2-7, with 12 bases lining up with TRBD2. The trim removed 8 bases at V and 5 bases at J, leaving 4 bases unmatched. The germline gives CDR1 SGHAT, CDR2 FQNNGV. The CDR3 runs 13 residues. Here the CDR3 DNA reads TGTGCCAGCGGGCTAGCGGGGGGGAACGAGCAGTACTTC. It codes for CASGLAGGNEQYF.

The V and J genes are TRBV29-1 and TRBJ2-7; 8 positions agree with TRBD2. Germline lookup yields CDR1 SQVTM and CDR2 ANQGSEA. This CDR3 is 13 amino acids long. V lost 3 bases and J lost 5; bases outside the gene matches: 6. CDR3 loop: CSVEVTSGNEQYF. The DNA of the CDR3 is TGCAGCGTTGAGGTTACTAGCGGCAACGAGCAGTACTTC.

This clone was seen once. V usage is TRBV5-4 and J usage is TRBJ2-5, with 8 bases fitting TRBD1. The DNA end is a closer match to TRBJ2-7, so the J assignment may be wrong. The CDR3 spans 13 residues. Germline CDR1 and CDR2: SGHNT and YYREEE (reference sequence). The CDR3: CASSLADRDEQYF. The CDR3, as DNA: TGTGCCAGCAGCTTGGCGGACAGGGACGAGCAGTACTTC.